The T cell receptor beta chain under discussion was sequenced for a study of CD8 T cells in ankylosing spondylitis. Study conclusions and caveats: What appeared characteristic of ankylosing spondylitis blood was a TCR beta motif of fewer than ten highly homologous variants.

Germline CDR1 DFQATT, CDR2 SNEGSKA (reference sequence). There are 14 residues in the CDR3. The J segment lost 2 bases and the V segment lost 6 bases, leaving 9 bases of the junction unmatched. TCRdb re-called the 5' RACE reads with MiXCR, one entry per CDR3 protein. The data hold some 800,000 distinct CDR3 sequences, with roughly 12% observed a single time. In this sample, this clonotype turned up many times. Its antigen is still unknown. This TCR derives from a male donor with ankylosing spondylitis. What was sequenced was blood, either unsorted or a sorted T cell fraction (not recorded which). V usage is TRBV20-1 and J usage is TRBJ2-7; TRBD1 matches 8 bases. CDR3 protein: CSATRGQATYEQYF. The CDR3 coding sequence is TGCAGTGCAACAAGGGGACAGGCGACCTACGAGCAGTACTTC.